The sample holds a few counts of the clone carrying this T cell receptor beta chain. The data belong to a study of tumour-infiltrating T cells in Burkitt lymphoma. Some clones are missing from TCRdb's copy, which holds only in-frame ones; the method was immunoSEQ multiplex PCR. The sample records around 45,000 clones, 31% being singletons. Germline lookup yields CDR1 MNHEY and CDR2 SVGAGI. The CDR3 has 14 residues. J gave up 3 bases and V 6 bases, and 4 bases lay outside the gene matches. Sequencing was performed on tumor tissue. The V and J genes are TRBV6-5 and TRBJ1-2, with 10 bases identical to TRBD1. The receptor was isolated from a human donor with Burkitt lymphoma. CDR3 amino acids: CASRRQGAYYGYTF. The CDR3 DNA sequence: TGTGCCAGCAGACGACAGGGGGCATACTATGGCTACACCTTC.